Described below is a single TCR beta chain sequence and its context. The target antigen is unknown. The data were taken from a study of radiation and T cells in renal cell carcinoma. Overall study findings and caveats: In blood, top tumor clones expanded by 2 weeks, shrinking by 4.

Assay: immunoSEQ multiplex PCR; the TCRdb copy retains only in-frame clones and omits some. Found here are roughly 120,000 clones, about four fifths of them singletons; the top ten hold approximately 3%. Time point reported: baseline pretreatment blood. Treatment defined: 15 Gy SBRT to primary tumor, nephrectomy 4 weeks later. This renal cell carcinoma was of the clear cell type. J gave up 4 bases and V 3 bases, and 8 bases lay outside the gene matches. This CDR3 has 18 residues. Germline-derived CDR1 and CDR2 are LNHDA and SQIVND (reference sequence). The sequenced sample was blood, obtained from a patient whose treatment included radiotherapy and nephrectomy. This sequence originates from a woman in her sixties with renal cell carcinoma. V usage is TRBV19 and J usage is TRBJ2-5; 16 nucleotides match TRBD2. This chain's CDR3 is CASSIRGLAGGSPETQYF. The CDR3 region has the DNA TGTGCCAGTAGTATCCGGGGACTAGCGGGGGGGTCTCCAGAGACCCAGTACTTC.